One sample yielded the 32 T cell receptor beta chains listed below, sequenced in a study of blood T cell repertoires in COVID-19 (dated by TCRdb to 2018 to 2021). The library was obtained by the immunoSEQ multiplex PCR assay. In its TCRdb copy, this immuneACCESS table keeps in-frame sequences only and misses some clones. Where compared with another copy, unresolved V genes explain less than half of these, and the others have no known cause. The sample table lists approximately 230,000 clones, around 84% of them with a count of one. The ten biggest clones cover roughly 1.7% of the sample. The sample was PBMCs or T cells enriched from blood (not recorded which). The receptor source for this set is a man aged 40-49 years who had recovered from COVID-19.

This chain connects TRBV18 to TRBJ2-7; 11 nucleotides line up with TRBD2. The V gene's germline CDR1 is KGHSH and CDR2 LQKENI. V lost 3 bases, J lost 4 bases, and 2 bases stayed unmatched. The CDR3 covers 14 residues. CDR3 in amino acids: CASSPSGRAYEQYF. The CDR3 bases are TGTGCCAGCTCACCTAGCGGGAGGGCGTACGAGCAGTACTTC.

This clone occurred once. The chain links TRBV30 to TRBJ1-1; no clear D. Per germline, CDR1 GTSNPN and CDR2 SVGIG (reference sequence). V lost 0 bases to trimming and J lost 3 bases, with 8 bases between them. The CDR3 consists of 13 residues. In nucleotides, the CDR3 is TGTGCCTGGAGTGTACTGAGGGACACTGAAGCTTTCTTT. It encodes CAWSVLRDTEAFF. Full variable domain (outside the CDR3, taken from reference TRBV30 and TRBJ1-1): SQTIHQWPATLVQPVGSPLSLECTVEGTSNPNLYWYRQAAGRGLQLLFYSVGIGQISSEVPQNLSASRPQDRQFILSSKKLLLSDSGFYLCAWSVLRDTEAFFGQGTRLTVV.

In nucleotides, the CDR3 is TGCAGCGTTGAAGAGACAGGGTTCAAAGGCTACACCTTC. The encoded protein is CSVEETGFKGYTF. The V gene is TRBV29-1, the J gene TRBJ1-2, with 7 bases identical to TRBD1. V lost 0 bases and J lost 8; bases outside the gene matches: 6. The germline V gene encodes CDR1 SQVTM and CDR2 ANQGSEA. The CDR3 extends over 13 amino acids.

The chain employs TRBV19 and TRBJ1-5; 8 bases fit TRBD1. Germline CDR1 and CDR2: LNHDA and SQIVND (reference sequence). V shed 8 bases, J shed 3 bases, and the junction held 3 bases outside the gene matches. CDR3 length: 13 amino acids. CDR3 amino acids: CASAGGINQPQHF. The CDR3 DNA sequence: TGTGCCAGTGCAGGGGGCATCAATCAGCCCCAGCATTTT.

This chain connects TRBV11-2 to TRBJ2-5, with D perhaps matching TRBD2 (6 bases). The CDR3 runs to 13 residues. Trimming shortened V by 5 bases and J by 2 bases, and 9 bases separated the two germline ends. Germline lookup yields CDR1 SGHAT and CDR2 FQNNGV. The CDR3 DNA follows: TGTGCCAGCAGCCCGGGAGCACAAGAGACCCAGTACTTC. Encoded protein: CASSPGAQETQYF.

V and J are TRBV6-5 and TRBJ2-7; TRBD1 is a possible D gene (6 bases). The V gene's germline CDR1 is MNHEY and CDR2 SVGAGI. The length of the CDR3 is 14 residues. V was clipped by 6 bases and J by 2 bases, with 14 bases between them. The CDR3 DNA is TGTGCCAGCAGCCTGGACAGACCTCCCTACGAGCAGTACTTC. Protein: CASSLDRPPYEQYF.

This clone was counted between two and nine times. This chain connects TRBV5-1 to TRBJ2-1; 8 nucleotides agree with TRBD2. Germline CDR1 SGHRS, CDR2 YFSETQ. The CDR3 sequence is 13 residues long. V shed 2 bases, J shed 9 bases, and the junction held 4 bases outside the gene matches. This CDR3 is CASSLAGVREQFF. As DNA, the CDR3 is TGCGCCAGCAGCTTAGCGGGAGTTCGTGAGCAGTTCTTC.

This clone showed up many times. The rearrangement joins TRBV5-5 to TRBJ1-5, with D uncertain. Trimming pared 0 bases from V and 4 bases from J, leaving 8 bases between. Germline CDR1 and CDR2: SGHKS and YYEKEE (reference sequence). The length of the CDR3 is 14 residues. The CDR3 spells CASSLDWLNQPQHF. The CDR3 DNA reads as TGTGCCAGCAGCTTGGACTGGTTAAATCAGCCCCAGCATTTT.

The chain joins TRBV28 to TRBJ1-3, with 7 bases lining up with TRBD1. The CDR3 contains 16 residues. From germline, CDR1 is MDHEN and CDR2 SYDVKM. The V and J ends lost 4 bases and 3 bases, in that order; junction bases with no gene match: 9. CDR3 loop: CASSSGTDNFGNTIYF. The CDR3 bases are TGTGCCAGCAGTTCCGGGACAGACAATTTTGGAAACACCATATATTTT.

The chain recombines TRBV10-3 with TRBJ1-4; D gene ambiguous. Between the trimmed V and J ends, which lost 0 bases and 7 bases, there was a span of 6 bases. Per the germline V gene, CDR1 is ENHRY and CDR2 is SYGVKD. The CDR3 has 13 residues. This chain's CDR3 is CAISESAIEKLFF. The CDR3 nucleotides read TGTGCCATCAGTGAGTCAGCAATTGAAAAACTGTTTTTT.

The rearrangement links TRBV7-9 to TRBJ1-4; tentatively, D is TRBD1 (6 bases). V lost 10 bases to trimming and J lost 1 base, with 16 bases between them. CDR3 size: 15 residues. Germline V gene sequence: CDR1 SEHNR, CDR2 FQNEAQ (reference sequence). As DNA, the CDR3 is TGTGCCACCCACAGGGATTCCTTAACTAATGAAAAACTGTTTTTT. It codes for CATHRDSLTNEKLFF.

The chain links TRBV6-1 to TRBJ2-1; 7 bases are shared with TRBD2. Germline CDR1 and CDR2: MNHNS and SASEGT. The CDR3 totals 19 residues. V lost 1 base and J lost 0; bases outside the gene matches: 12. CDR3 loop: CASSEVRLAARSSYNEQFF. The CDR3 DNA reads TGTGCCAGCAGTGAAGTTAGGCTAGCGGCCCGGAGCTCCTACAATGAGCAGTTCTTC.

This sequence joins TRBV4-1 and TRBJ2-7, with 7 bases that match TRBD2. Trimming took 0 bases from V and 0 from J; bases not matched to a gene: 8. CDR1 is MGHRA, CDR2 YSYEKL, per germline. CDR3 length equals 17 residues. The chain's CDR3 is CASSQEGNSGYSYEQYF. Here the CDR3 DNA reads TGCGCCAGCAGCCAAGAAGGCAATAGCGGGTACTCCTACGAGCAGTACTTC.

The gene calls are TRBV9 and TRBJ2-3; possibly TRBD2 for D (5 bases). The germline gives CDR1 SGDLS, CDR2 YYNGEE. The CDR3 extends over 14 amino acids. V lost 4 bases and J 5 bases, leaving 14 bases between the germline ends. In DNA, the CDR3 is TGTGCCAGCAGCCCCGACCGGGGAGAAGATACGCAGTATTTT. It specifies CASSPDRGEDTQYF.

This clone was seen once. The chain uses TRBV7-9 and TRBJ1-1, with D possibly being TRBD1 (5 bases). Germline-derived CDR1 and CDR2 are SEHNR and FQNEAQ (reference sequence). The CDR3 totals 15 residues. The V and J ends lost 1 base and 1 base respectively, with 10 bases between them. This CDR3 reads CASSLGGGTNTEAFF. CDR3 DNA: TGTGCCAGCAGCTTAGGTGGGGGGACGAACACTGAAGCTTTCTTT.

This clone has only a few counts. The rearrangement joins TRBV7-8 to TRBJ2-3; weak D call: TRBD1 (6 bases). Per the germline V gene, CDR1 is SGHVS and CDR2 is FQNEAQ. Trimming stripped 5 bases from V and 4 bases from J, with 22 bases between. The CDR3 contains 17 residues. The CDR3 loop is CASSPLVRDKGADTQYF. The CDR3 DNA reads TGTGCCAGCAGCCCCCTCGTCCGGGACAAAGGGGCAGATACGCAGTATTTT.

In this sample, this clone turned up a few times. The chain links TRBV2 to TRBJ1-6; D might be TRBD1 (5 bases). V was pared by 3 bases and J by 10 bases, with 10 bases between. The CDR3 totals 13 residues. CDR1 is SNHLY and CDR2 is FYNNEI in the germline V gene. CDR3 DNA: TGTGCCAGCAGTGAGTCAGGGTTATCACCCCTCCACTTT. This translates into CASSESGLSPLHF.

The CDR3 nucleotides read TGTGCCAGCAGCCAGGGTAACACTAGAAAACAGTACTTC. Amino acid sequence: CASSQGNTRKQYF. V is TRBV3-1 (or the pseudogene TRBV3-2) and J is TRBJ2-7, with TRBD2 as a possible D gene (5 bases). The CDR3 runs to 13 residues. Germline V gene sequence: CDR1 LGHDT, CDR2 YNNKEL (reference sequence). The V end was cut by 3 bases, the J end by 10 bases, with 16 bases between.

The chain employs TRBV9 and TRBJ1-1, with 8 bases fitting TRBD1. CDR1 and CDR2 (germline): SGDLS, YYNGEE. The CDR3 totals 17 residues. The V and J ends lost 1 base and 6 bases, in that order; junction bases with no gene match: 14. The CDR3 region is CASSVSRKQGVLSEAFF. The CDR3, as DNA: TGTGCCAGCAGCGTAAGCCGCAAACAGGGGGTTCTATCTGAAGCTTTCTTT.

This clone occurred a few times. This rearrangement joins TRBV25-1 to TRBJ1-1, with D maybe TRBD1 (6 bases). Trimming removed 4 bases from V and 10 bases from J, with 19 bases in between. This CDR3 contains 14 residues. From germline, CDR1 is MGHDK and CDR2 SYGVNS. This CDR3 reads CASSAFGTFGGAFF. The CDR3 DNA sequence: TGTGCCAGCAGTGCGTTCGGGACATTCGGCGGAGCTTTCTTT.

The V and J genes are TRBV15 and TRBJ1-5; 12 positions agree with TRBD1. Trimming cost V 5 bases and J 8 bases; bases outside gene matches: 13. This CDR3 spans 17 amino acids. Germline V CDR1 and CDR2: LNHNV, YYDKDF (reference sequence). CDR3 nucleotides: TGTGCCACCAGCGGGCCAGGGGACAGGGGGCATTGGGAGCCCCAGCATTTT. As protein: CATSGPGDRGHWEPQHF.

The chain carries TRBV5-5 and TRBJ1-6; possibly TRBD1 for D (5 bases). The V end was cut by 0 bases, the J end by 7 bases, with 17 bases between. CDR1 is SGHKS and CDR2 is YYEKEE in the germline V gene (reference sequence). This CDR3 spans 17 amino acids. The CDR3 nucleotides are TGTGCCAGCAGCTTGGGAATATATACAGGCGGAAATTCACCCCTCCACTTT. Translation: CASSLGIYTGGNSPLHF.

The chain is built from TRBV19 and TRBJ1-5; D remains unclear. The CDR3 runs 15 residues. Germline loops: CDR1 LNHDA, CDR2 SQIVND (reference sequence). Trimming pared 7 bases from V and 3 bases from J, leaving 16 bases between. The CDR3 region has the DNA TGTGCCAGTAAGGTACTCGGGTATGACAATCAGCCCCAGCATTTT. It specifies CASKVLGYDNQPQHF.

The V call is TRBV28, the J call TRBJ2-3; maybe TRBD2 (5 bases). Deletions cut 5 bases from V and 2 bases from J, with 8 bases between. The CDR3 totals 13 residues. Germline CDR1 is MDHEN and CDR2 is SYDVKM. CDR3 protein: CASSRTYTDTQYF. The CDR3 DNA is TGTGCCAGCAGTCGGACTTACACAGATACGCAGTATTTT.

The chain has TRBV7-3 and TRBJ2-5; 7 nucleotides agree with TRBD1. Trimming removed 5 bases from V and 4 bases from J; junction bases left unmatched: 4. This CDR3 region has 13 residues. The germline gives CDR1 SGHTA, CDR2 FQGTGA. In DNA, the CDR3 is TGTGCCAGCAGCCGACAGGGCCTAGAGACCCAGTACTTC. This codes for CASSRQGLETQYF.

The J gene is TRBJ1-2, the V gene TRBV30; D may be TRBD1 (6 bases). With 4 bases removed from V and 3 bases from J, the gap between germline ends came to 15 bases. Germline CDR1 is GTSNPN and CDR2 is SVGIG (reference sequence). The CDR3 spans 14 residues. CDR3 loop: CAWTQRGGDYGYTF. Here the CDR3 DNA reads TGTGCCTGGACCCAACGAGGGGGGGACTATGGCTACACCTTC.

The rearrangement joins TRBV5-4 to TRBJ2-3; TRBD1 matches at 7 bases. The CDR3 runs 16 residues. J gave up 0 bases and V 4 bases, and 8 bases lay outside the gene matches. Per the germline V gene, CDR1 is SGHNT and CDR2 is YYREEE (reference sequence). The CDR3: CASSDDRERSTDTQYF. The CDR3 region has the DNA TGTGCCAGCAGCGATGACAGGGAACGTAGCACAGATACGCAGTATTTT.

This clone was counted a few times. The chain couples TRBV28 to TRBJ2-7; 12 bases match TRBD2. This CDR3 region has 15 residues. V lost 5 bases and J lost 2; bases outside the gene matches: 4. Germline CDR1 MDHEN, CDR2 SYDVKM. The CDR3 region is CASSTSGRLAYEQYF. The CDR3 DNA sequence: TGTGCCAGCAGTACTAGCGGGAGGTTGGCCTACGAGCAGTACTTC.

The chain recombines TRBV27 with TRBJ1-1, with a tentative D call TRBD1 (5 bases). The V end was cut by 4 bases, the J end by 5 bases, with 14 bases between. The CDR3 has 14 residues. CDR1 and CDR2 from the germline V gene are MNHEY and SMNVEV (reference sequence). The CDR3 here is CASSSLGVGTEAFF. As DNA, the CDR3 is TGTGCCAGCAGTTCCCTAGGGGTGGGGACTGAAGCTTTCTTT.

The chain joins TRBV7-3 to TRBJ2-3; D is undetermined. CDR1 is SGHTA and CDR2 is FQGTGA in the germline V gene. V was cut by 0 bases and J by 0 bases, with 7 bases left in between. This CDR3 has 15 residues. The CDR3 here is CASSLTTASTDTQYF. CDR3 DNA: TGTGCCAGCAGCTTAACAACAGCTAGCACAGATACGCAGTATTTT.

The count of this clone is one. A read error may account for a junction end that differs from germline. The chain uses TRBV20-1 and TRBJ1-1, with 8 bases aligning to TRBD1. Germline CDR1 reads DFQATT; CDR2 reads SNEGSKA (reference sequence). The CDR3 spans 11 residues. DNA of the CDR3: TGTGGTTGGACAGGGACCACTGAAGCTTTCTTT. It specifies CGWTGTTEAFF.

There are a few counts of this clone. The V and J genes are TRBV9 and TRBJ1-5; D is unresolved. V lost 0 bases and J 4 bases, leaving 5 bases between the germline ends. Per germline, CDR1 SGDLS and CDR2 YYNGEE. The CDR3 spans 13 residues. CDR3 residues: CASSVDWNQPQHF. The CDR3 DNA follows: TGTGCCAGCAGCGTAGACTGGAATCAGCCCCAGCATTTT.